This TCR beta chain was sequenced for a study of shared clonotypes between healthy human individuals. Points on this clone: The antigen is unknown.

Generated by immunoSEQ multiplex PCR, the TCRdb table keeps only in-frame clones and is missing some. The table includes 800,000 to 1,200,000 clones, more than 75% detected once. Whole-study results and caveats: Shared across a few donors were roughly 4.7% of the naive CD4 clonotypes. Researchers found naive subsets generally carried larger estimated richness than memory subsets. Among donors, sharing of clonotypes was expected to be affected by sequencing depth.

Trimming left V 3 bases short and J 8 bases short, with 9 bases between. Germline CDR1 and CDR2: LNHDA and SQIVND (reference sequence). The CDR3 has 12 amino acids. The sample taken for sequencing was memory CD4+ T cells from PBMCs. Sample subset: CD45RA-negative fraction. The chain has TRBV19 and TRBJ2-3; the D gene is possibly TRBD1 (5 bases). The TCR originated in a man between 18 and 35 years old in good health. Some clones in this sample may be carry-over from other donors' samples. CDR3: CASSIVQGTQYF. CDR3 nucleotide sequence: TGTGCCAGTAGTATCGTGCAGGGTACGCAGTATTTT.